This TCR beta chain is drawn from a study of T-cell memory formation after mild COVID-19. TCRdb itself ran the 5' RACE reads through MiXCR, one entry per CDR3 protein. The sample carries fewer than 400,000 distinct CDR3 sequences, 13% recorded once. Trimming left V 0 bases short and J 5 bases short, with 9 bases between. This CDR3 contains 14 residues. CDR1 and CDR2 from the germline V gene are SGHRS and YFSETQ. V and J are TRBV5-1 and TRBJ2-1, with D tentatively TRBD1 or TRBD2 (5 bases each). Sequenced material: PBMCs or a T cell subset sorted from them (not recorded which). The TCR sequence derives from a man aged 18-30 years who had mild COVID-19 (a few samples of this study predate the infection). Cell type and time point are not known. In DNA form, the CDR3 reads TGCGCCAGCAGCTTGGGAGGGGCCCACAATGAGCAGTTCTTC. This encodes CASSLGGAHNEQFF.